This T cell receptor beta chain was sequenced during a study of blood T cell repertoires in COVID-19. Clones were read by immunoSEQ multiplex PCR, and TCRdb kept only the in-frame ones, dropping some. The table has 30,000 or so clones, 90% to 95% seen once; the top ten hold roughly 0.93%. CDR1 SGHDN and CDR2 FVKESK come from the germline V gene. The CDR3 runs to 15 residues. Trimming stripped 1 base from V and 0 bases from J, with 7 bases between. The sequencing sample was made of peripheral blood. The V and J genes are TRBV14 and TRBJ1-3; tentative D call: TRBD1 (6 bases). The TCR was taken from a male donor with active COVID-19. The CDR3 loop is CASSQVRGSGNTIYF. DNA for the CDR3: TGTGCCAGCAGCCAAGTCAGGGGCTCTGGAAACACCATATATTTT.